The entry that follows covers one TCR beta chain sequence. The antigen this receptor binds is unknown. No base quality information exists; no much larger clone differs at one position. The data derive from a study of T cell repertoires in cytomegalovirus infection (dated 2019 in TCRdb). A note on the overall study: Recently identified HLA-C-restricted CMV epitopes, whose presentation resists viral immunomodulation, were targeted by peptide stimulations together with well-studied HLA-B-restricted epitopes. The HLA type of each donor mattered for the analysis, because public TCR beta signatures pointed to carriage of CMV infection along with the matching HLA type.

According to the germline V gene, CDR1 reads SGHVS and CDR2 reads FNYEAQ. Counted from cysteine to phenylalanine, this CDR3 has 17 amino acids. The entry retains the CDR3 DNA only, 51 bases that are in frame from base 1. The junction shows trimming of 0 bases on V and 7 bases on J, plus 18 bases between the germline ends. What the authors observed across the whole study: Carriers of CMV infection plus the relevant HLA type were discriminated by the cumulative frequency of public TCR beta family members in the study cohort and in an independent roughly 400-donor cohort. The ex vivo response was dominated by HLA-C-restricted CMV-specific TCR beta clonotypes, which also provided the single most frequent clonotype in two of eight donors.

TCRdb names Illumina HiSeq 1500 as the instrument used. TCRdb handled the public reads itself, with Q25 trimming in fastp and clone calling in MiXCR, and kept productive beta chains. Rows with a matching CDR3 protein are joined into one entry that keeps the most common DNA and genes. Recorded for this sample are approximately 990,000 distinct CDR3 sequences; 30% to 40% of them occurred a single time. Around an eighth of the sample comes from the top ten. This specimen's treatment or condition label, per the study, means: in vitro stimulation with specific CMV peptide epitopes to enrich CMV-specific T cells.

The chain links TRBV7-6 with TRBJ2-2; TRBD2 might be the D gene, on 6 matching bases. The material was cultured CD8+ T cells from PBMCs, obtained from culture after CMV antigen stimulation. The TCR originated in a human donor in good health (CMV status not recorded). Some clones in this sample may be carry-over from other donors' samples. The DNA is as follows: TGTGCCAGCAGCTTAGCCGGGGCAGGGAGGCAGGTCGGGGAGCTGTTTTTT. It translates as CASSLAGAGRQVGELFF. With the portions outside the CDR3 filled from the reference TRBV7-6 and TRBJ2-2 genes, the complete variable region becomes GAGVSQSPRYKVTKRGQDVALRCDPISGHVSLYWYRQALGQGPEFLTYFNYEAQQDKSGLPNDRFSAERPEGSISTLTIQRTEQRDSAMYRCASSLAGAGRQVGELFFGEGSRLTVL.